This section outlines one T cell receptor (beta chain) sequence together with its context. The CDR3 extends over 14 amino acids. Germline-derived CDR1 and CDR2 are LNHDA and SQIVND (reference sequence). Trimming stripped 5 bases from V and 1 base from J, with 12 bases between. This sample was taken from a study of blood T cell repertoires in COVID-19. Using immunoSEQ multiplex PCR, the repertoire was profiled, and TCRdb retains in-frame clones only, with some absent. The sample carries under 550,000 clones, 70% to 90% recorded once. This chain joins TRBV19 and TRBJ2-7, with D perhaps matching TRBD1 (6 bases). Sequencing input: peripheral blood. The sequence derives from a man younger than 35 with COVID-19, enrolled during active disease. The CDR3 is CASSWGPLSYEQYF. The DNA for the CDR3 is TGTGCCAGTAGTTGGGGGCCCCTTTCCTACGAGCAGTACTTC.